This entry lists 26 T cell receptor beta chains sequenced from one sample in a study of cytomegalovirus exposure and HLA in healthy donors. The PCR contained 60 Vbeta and 13 Jbeta primers. The method was immunoSEQ multiplex PCR; TCRdb's version includes in-frame clones alone and lacks a portion of them. The sample has 100,000 to 150,000 clones; roughly 75% are singletons. The sample consisted of PBMCs. The source of these receptors is a female donor in good health and CMV-seronegative.

The gene calls are TRBV30 and TRBJ1-1; no firm D call. Germline CDR1 GTSNPN, CDR2 SVGIG (reference sequence). V lost 5 bases, J lost 10 bases, and 17 bases lay in between. This CDR3 comprises 12 residues. The CDR3, as DNA: TGTGCCTGGGGCCCCAACGCTCTAGGAGCTTTCTTT. It translates to CAWGPNALGAFF.

The chain has TRBV5-1 and TRBJ2-7; 9 bases fit TRBD2. V trimming: 4 bases; J trimming: 4 bases; junction bases outside the gene matches: 9. This CDR3 contains 15 residues. Germline V gene sequence: CDR1 SGHRS, CDR2 YFSETQ. CDR3 region: CASSAEGTSFYEQYF. The CDR3 DNA is TGCGCCAGCAGCGCGGAAGGGACTAGCTTTTACGAGCAGTACTTC.

J is TRBJ1-3 and V is TRBV5-1, with D possibly TRBD1 on 6 matching bases. Germline CDR1 is SGHRS and CDR2 is YFSETQ. The CDR3 is 16 amino acids. V was trimmed by 3 bases and J by 4 bases, leaving 17 bases between them. The CDR3 nucleotides read TGCGCCAGCAGCTACAACAGGGCTCGAGAAGGAAACACCATATATTTT. As protein: CASSYNRAREGNTIYF.

The rearrangement uses TRBV2 and TRBJ2-1; 11 bases map to TRBD1. The CDR3 consists of 21 residues. In germline, CDR1 is SNHLY, CDR2 FYNNEI. Trimming took 6 bases from V and 2 from J; bases not matched to a gene: 21. The CDR3 nucleotides are TGTGCCAGCAGAGTGGGACAGGGGGTTAAATGGCGGGACGATCCCTACAATGAGCAGTTCTTC. Its translation is CASRVGQGVKWRDDPYNEQFF.

This chain joins TRBV5-1 and TRBJ2-3; 10 nucleotides agree with TRBD1. J gave up 3 bases and V 3 bases, and 7 bases lay outside the gene matches. This CDR3 comprises 16 residues. Germline CDR1 reads SGHRS; CDR2 reads YFSETQ. Written as DNA, the CDR3 is TGCGCCAGCAGCTGGCTAGGGACAGGGGAAACAGATACGCAGTATTTT. This encodes CASSWLGTGETDTQYF.

The chain combines TRBV18 with TRBJ2-3; D is perhaps TRBD1 (5 bases). Germline CDR1 and CDR2: KGHSH and LQKENI. The CDR3 runs 15 residues. Trimming took off 8 bases at V and 5 bases at J, with 20 bases between the two ends. The CDR3 region has the DNA TGTGCCAGCGCGCGAACCAGGGCCAATCGAGATACGCAGTATTTT. This sequence encodes CASARTRANRDTQYF.

On this clone: This specimen includes other DNA sequences encoding the same CDR3. This chain joins TRBV30 and TRBJ1-5, with D perhaps TRBD1 (6 bases). CDR1 is GTSNPN, CDR2 SVGIG, per germline (reference sequence). V shed 3 bases and J shed 3 bases, with 9 bases lying between them. The CDR3 runs 13 residues. CDR3 coding DNA: TGTGCCTGGAGCGGGGGGCCCAATCAGCCCCAGCATTTT. Its protein product is CAWSGGPNQPQHF.

The chain recombines TRBV7-3 with TRBJ2-2; no definite D call. V was shortened by 5 bases and J by 3 bases, with 13 bases between the two germline ends. Per the germline V gene, CDR1 is SGHTA and CDR2 is FQGTGA. The CDR3 runs 15 residues. This CDR3 is CASSPRLGDTGELFF. The CDR3 bases are TGTGCCAGCAGCCCCAGGTTAGGCGACACCGGGGAGCTGTTTTTT.

Regarding this clone: This CDR3 is also generated by other DNA sequences in the sample. This rearrangement joins TRBV27 to TRBJ1-2; tentative D call: TRBD1 (6 bases). The length of the CDR3 is 13 residues. V dropped 2 bases and J dropped 7 bases, with 11 bases sitting between them. The V gene's germline CDR1 is MNHEY and CDR2 SMNVEV (reference sequence). Written as DNA, the CDR3 is TGTGCCAGCAGTTTAAGGGGGAGGGGTGGCTACACCTTC. Residues: CASSLRGRGGYTF.

The gene calls are TRBV7-2 and TRBJ2-3; D may be TRBD2 (7 bases). This CDR3 spans 19 amino acids. Germline assignment: CDR1 SGHTA and CDR2 FQGNSA. V lost 2 bases and J 0 bases, leaving 21 bases between the germline ends. In nucleotides, the CDR3 is TGTGCCAGCAGCTTATACGCGGGGGCACGAACGTATAGCACAGATACGCAGTATTTT. Its translation: CASSLYAGARTYSTDTQYF.

The V and J genes are TRBV30 and TRBJ2-5, with 15 bases lining up with TRBD2. This CDR3 is 16 amino acids long. V shed 3 bases, J shed 1 base, and the junction held 3 bases outside the gene matches. Germline V CDR1 and CDR2: GTSNPN, SVGIG (reference sequence). The CDR3 coding sequence is TGTGCCTGGAGGCTGGGACTAGCGGGGGGCCAAGAGACCCAGTACTTC. The encoded protein is CAWRLGLAGGQETQYF.

This chain links TRBV7-9 with TRBJ2-5, with 7 nucleotides matching TRBD1. V lost 2 bases and J lost 2; bases outside the gene matches: 5. Germline V gene data show CDR1 as SEHNR and CDR2 as FQNEAQ (reference sequence). CDR3 length: 15 residues. The CDR3 DNA reads as TGTGCCAGCAGCTTACTGGGACAGATGCAAGAGACCCAGTACTTC. Its translation: CASSLLGQMQETQYF.

The table lists this clone with a few counts. Germline is not matched at one junction end, which may reflect a read error. This chain joins TRBV7-9 and TRBJ1-2, with 7 bases lining up with TRBD1. Germline V gene data show CDR1 as SEHNR and CDR2 as FQNEAQ (reference sequence). The CDR3 is 13 residues long. The CDR3 reads CSSSLGQRDGYTF. The CDR3, as DNA: TGTTCCAGCAGCTTGGGACAGAGGGATGGCTACACCTTC.

V is TRBV11-2 and J is TRBJ1-1; D unresolved. Germline-derived CDR1 and CDR2 are SGHAT and FQNNGV. There are 12 residues in the CDR3. Trimming removed 4 bases from V and 6 bases from J, with 9 bases in between. DNA for the CDR3: TGTGCCAGCAGCTCGAGGTCCGCTGAAGCTTTCTTT. Its translation is CASSSRSAEAFF.

On this clone itself: Its ends do not fully match the called genes, so a read error is possible. The sample carries other DNA sequences with the same CDR3. The J gene is TRBJ2-7, the V gene TRBV28; 8 positions match TRBD2. The CDR3 totals 16 residues. Germline-derived CDR1 and CDR2 are MDHEN and SYDVKM. CDR3 in DNA: TGTGCCAGCGAGGATGGGCGGGAGGCCCGACCTTACGAGCAATACTTC. It yields the protein CASEDGREARPYEQYF.

This chain uses TRBV9 with TRBJ2-3, with 10 bases identical to TRBD2. CDR3 size: 17 residues. Germline CDR1 is SGDLS and CDR2 is YYNGEE. J was trimmed by 0 bases and V by 3 bases; bases with no gene match: 7. CDR3 residues: CASSAGLAVLSTDTQYF. The CDR3 coding sequence is TGTGCCAGCAGCGCTGGACTAGCGGTTCTTAGCACAGATACGCAGTATTTT.

The chain recombines TRBV15 with TRBJ2-5; a weak D match, TRBD1 (7 bases). V lost 0 bases, J lost 5 bases, and 10 bases lay in between. Germline V gene lookup returns CDR1 LNHNV and CDR2 YYDKDF (reference sequence). The CDR3 consists of 14 residues. CDR3 sequence: CATSRDRGVETQYF. The DNA for the CDR3 is TGTGCCACCAGCAGAGACAGGGGGGTGGAGACCCAGTACTTC.

This chain uses TRBV6-1 with TRBJ2-1; 8 bases are shared with TRBD2. The CDR3 spans 17 residues. Germline V CDR1 and CDR2: MNHNS, SASEGT. The V gene end was trimmed by 0 bases and the J gene end by 2 bases; junction bases not matched to a gene: 6. CDR3 sequence reads: CASSEARGLGTYNEQFF. The DNA for the CDR3 is TGTGCCAGCAGTGAAGCGAGGGGACTAGGGACCTACAATGAGCAGTTCTTC.

This clone appeared once. The chain has TRBV2 and TRBJ2-1; 9 bases align to TRBD2. Trimming took 4 bases from V and 0 from J; bases not matched to a gene: 4. The CDR3 runs to 16 residues. Germline V gives CDR1 SNHLY, CDR2 FYNNEI. CDR3 in DNA: TGTGCCAGCAGTGGGAGACTAGCGGACTCCTACAATGAGCAGTTCTTC. Encoded protein: CASSGRLADSYNEQFF.

This clone was observed a few times. This chain uses TRBV5-4 with TRBJ2-7; 8 nucleotides agree with TRBD2. The germline gives CDR1 SGHNT, CDR2 YYREEE (reference sequence). This CDR3 spans 15 amino acids. V dropped 1 base and J dropped 4; count of bases not matched to a gene: 7. DNA for the CDR3: TGTGCCAGCAGCTTGTGGACTAGCTCAGGTTACGAGCAGTACTTC. Translating gives CASSLWTSSGYEQYF.

V gene TRBV1 combines with J gene TRBJ1-5. TRBV1 is labeled a pseudogene. CDR3 size: 15 residues. CDR3 in amino acids: CTSSQDWTDNQPQHF. The CDR3, as DNA: TGCACCAGCAGCCAAGACTGGACTGACAATCAGCCCCAGCATTTT.

The chain joins TRBV5-6 to TRBJ1-6; D call uncertain. V was pared by 4 bases and J by 8 bases, with 13 bases between. Germline V lookup: CDR1 SGHDT, CDR2 YYEEEE. There are 14 residues in the CDR3. CDR3 coding DNA: TGTGCCAGCAGCCGGGTCGGTCGGGATTCACCCCTCCACTTT. Translation gives CASSRVGRDSPLHF.

The chain recombines TRBV6-5 with TRBJ2-1; 7 nucleotides match TRBD1. CDR1 and CDR2 (germline): MNHEY, SVGAGI. The CDR3 length is 14 residues. Trimming removed 6 bases from V and 2 bases from J; junction bases left unmatched: 4. CDR3 protein: CASRPQGAYNEQFF. For the CDR3, the DNA is TGTGCCAGCAGGCCTCAGGGGGCCTACAATGAGCAGTTCTTC.

V usage is TRBV6-5 and J usage is TRBJ2-7; no clear D gene. Trimming took 5 bases from V and 6 from J, leaving 11 bases between them. Germline lookup yields CDR1 MNHEY and CDR2 SVGAGI. CDR3 length: 12 residues. CDR3 residues: CASSEASSEQYF. The CDR3 nucleotides are TGTGCCAGCAGTGAGGCCAGCAGCGAGCAGTACTTC.

The rearrangement uses TRBV4-1 and TRBJ2-2; D remains ambiguous. Germline CDR1 is MGHRA and CDR2 is YSYEKL. The germline V and J ends were trimmed by 1 base and 4 bases, with 10 bases remaining between them. The CDR3 sequence is 15 residues long. The CDR3 DNA reads as TGCGCCAGCAGCCAAGTCCCGGGTTCCACCGGGGAGCTGTTTTTT. Translation gives CASSQVPGSTGELFF.

Concerning this clone itself: One end of the junction varies from germline; a read error may be responsible. The rearrangement joins TRBV5-1 to TRBJ2-2; D remains unclear. Per the germline V gene, CDR1 is SGHRS and CDR2 is YFSETQ. This CDR3 has 14 residues. The CDR3 DNA sequence: TGCGCCAGCAGATTGGTCGGGAACACCGGGGAGCTGTTTTTT. Its translation: CASRLVGNTGELFF.